This T cell receptor (beta chain) was found in a study of blood T cell repertoires in COVID-19. TCRdb keeps only in-frame clones here, not all; method: immunoSEQ multiplex PCR. The repertoire holds 200,000 to 300,000 clones, with approximately 88% as singletons. The sequencing input was PBMCs or T cells enriched from blood (not recorded which). The source is a woman between 35 and 50 years old with acute COVID-19.

The CDR3 region is CASSTGDRSGNTIYF. Here the CDR3 DNA reads TGTGCCAGCAGCACTGGGGACAGGTCTGGAAACACCATATATTTT. The genes are TRBV9 and TRBJ1-3; 8 bases align to TRBD1. J was trimmed by 1 base and V by 4 bases; bases with no gene match: 4. CDR1 SGDLS and CDR2 YYNGEE come from the germline V gene. The CDR3 extends over 15 amino acids.